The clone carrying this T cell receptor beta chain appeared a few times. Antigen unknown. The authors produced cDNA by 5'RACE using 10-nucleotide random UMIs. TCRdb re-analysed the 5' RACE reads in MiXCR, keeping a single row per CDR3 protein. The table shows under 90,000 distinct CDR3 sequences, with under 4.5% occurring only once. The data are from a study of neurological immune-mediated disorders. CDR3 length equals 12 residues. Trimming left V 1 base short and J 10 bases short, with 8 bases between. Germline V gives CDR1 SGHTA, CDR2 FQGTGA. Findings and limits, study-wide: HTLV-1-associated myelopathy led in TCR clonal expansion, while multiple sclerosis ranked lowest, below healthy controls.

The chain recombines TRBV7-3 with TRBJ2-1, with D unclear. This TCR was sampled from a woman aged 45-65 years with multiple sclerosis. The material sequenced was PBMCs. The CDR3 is CASSLSLGEQFF. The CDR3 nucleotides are TGTGCCAGCAGCTTAAGTCTGGGCGAGCAGTTCTTC.